This paragraph reports one TCR beta chain. V shed 4 bases and J 7 bases; nucleotides not matched to a gene: 8. CDR3 length: 14 residues. Germline V gene lookup returns CDR1 SGHRS and CDR2 YFSETQ. These data belong to a study of blood T cell repertoires in COVID-19. Background on the study: Sites in the United States, Italy and Spain provided acute and convalescent COVID-19 samples. Nucleic acid was either cDNA or gDNA, and it came from T cells, B-cell-depleted T cells, or PBMCs.

Original processing methods: Amplification of reference gene primers provided the estimated nucleated cell counts. Clones were sequenced by immunoSEQ multiplex PCR, and TCRdb holds only the in-frame ones, with some missing. Clonal size and the V and J genes are those of that table, whereas D and trimming came from the DNA. The sample lists around 62,000 clones; around 82% were seen once. J is TRBJ1-2 and V is TRBV5-1; 9 bases are shared with TRBD1. The TCR originated in a man aged 45-60 years with active COVID-19. The material sequenced was peripheral blood. The CDR3 is CASSGDREYRGYTF. The CDR3 DNA reads TGCGCCAGCAGCGGGGACAGGGAATATCGTGGCTACACCTTC.